These 25 T cell receptor beta chains share one sample of origin, sequenced in a study of cytomegalovirus exposure and HLA in healthy donors. PCR involved 60 Vbeta and 13 Jbeta primers. The method was immunoSEQ multiplex PCR; TCRdb's version includes in-frame clones alone and lacks a portion of them. The sample records roughly 190,000 clones, 73% being singletons. The sample taken for sequencing was PBMCs. The origin of the receptors is a woman aged 25 to 39 in good health and CMV-seronegative.

This clone has a single count. This chain links TRBV10-3 with TRBJ1-1; 8 bases line up with TRBD1. The germline gives CDR1 ENHRY, CDR2 SYGVKD. The junction had 12 bases not matched to a gene; V was cut back by 1 base and J by 8 bases. The CDR3 runs 16 residues. CDR3 sequence: CAISEWETGGYSEAFF. The DNA of the CDR3 is TGTGCCATCAGTGAGTGGGAAACAGGGGGTTACTCCGAAGCTTTCTTT.

Only one count was recorded for this clone. V is TRBV9 and J is TRBJ1-2; D is undetermined. Germline lookup yields CDR1 SGDLS and CDR2 YYNGEE. Trimming removed 2 bases at V and 4 bases at J, with 15 bases between. This CDR3 region has 15 residues. CDR3 DNA sequence: TGTGCCAGCAGCGTTGGAGAGAGGATAACCTATGGCTACACCTTC. Its protein is CASSVGERITYGYTF.

This clone was seen more than once but under ten times. The chain carries TRBV6-1 and TRBJ2-7, with D maybe TRBD1 (6 bases). The germline V and J ends were trimmed by 8 bases and 2 bases, with 19 bases remaining between them. There are 15 residues in the CDR3. The germline V gene encodes CDR1 MNHNS and CDR2 SASEGT. The CDR3 coding sequence is TGTGCCAGCGCCAGGGGCCAGAACCAACCCTACGAGCAGTACTTC. Its translation: CASARGQNQPYEQYF.

The gene calls are TRBV19 and TRBJ1-5; 7 bases line up with TRBD1. The CDR3 has 17 amino acids. Germline values: CDR1 LNHDA, CDR2 SQIVND (reference sequence). The trim removed 4 bases at V and 6 bases at J, leaving 15 bases unmatched. In DNA, the CDR3 is TGTGCCAGTAGTACCCCACAGGGGCGACGCGGTGGTCAGCCCCAGCATTTT. Encoded protein: CASSTPQGRRGGQPQHF.

This clone was seen only a few times. The chain uses TRBV10-3 and TRBJ1-5; weak D call: TRBD1 (6 bases). V was cut by 2 bases and J by 6 bases, with 14 bases left in between. The germline V gene encodes CDR1 ENHRY and CDR2 SYGVKD. The length of the CDR3 is 15 residues. The CDR3 sequence is CAISEGQPMTQPQHF. CDR3 sequence (DNA): TGTGCCATCAGTGAGGGACAGCCGATGACTCAGCCCCAGCATTTT.

Only a few counts were recorded for this clone. The chain links TRBV5-3 to TRBJ2-5, with 7 bases identical to TRBD1. TRBV5-3 qualifies as an ORF whose function is uncertain. V gave up 4 bases and J gave up 1 base; unmatched junction bases: 4. The CDR3 totals 14 residues. CDR3 coding DNA: TGTGCCAGAAGCCCAGGGGACAGCCAAGAGACCCAGTACTTC. Translating it yields CARSPGDSQETQYF.

This clone showed up just a few times. The V call is TRBV4-1, the J call TRBJ2-2, with 10 positions matching TRBD2. CDR3 length: 16 amino acids. Per germline, CDR1 MGHRA and CDR2 YSYEKL. The V segment lost 4 bases and the J segment 4 bases; nucleotides outside the gene matches: 6. The CDR3 DNA reads as TGCGCCAGCAGCCCGGGACTAGCGTTAAGCACCGGGGAGCTGTTTTTT. Translating it yields CASSPGLALSTGELFF.

This chain links TRBV18 with TRBJ1-1, with D hard to call. Germline V gene sequence: CDR1 KGHSH, CDR2 LQKENI. The CDR3 consists of 15 residues. V was trimmed by 3 bases and J by 0 bases, leaving 11 bases between them. As DNA, the CDR3 is TGTGCCAGCTCACCGGTCGGACTTTTGAACACTGAAGCTTTCTTT. Translated: CASSPVGLLNTEAFF.

This clone appeared a few times. This chain joins TRBV4-3 and TRBJ2-5; 7 bases are a match to TRBD1. CDR3 length: 16 amino acids. The V and J ends lost 0 bases and 4 bases, in that order; junction bases with no gene match: 8. CDR1 and CDR2 (germline): LGHNA, YSLEER. This CDR3 is CASSQDQAYRGETQYF. The CDR3 nucleotides read TGCGCCAGCAGCCAAGATCAGGCGTACAGGGGAGAGACCCAGTACTTC.

The chain recombines TRBV30 with TRBJ1-1; TRBD1 is a possible D gene (6 bases). The germline V gene has CDR1 GTSNPN and CDR2 SVGIG (reference sequence). This CDR3 is built from 14 residues. Trimming pared 0 bases from V and 4 bases from J, leaving 12 bases between. Written as DNA, the CDR3 is TGTGCCTGGAGTGTCTCGACAGGAAGCACTGAAGCTTTCTTT. This gives the protein CAWSVSTGSTEAFF.

J is TRBJ2-6 and V is TRBV7-8; 10 nucleotides match TRBD1. CDR1 is SGHVS and CDR2 is FQNEAQ in the germline V gene. The CDR3 runs 17 residues. J lost 0 bases, V lost 6 bases, and 5 bases had no gene match. CDR3 in amino acids: CASRSGQGLSGANVLTF. CDR3 in DNA: TGTGCCAGCAGGTCGGGACAGGGGCTCTCTGGGGCCAACGTCCTGACTTTC.

This clone came up a few times. The V call is TRBV27, the J call TRBJ1-5; weak D call: TRBD1 (5 bases). Trimming removed 0 bases from V and 7 bases from J, with 10 bases in between. The CDR3 runs 14 residues. In germline, CDR1 is MNHEY, CDR2 SMNVEV (reference sequence). CDR3: CASSLSGTGQPQHF. In DNA form, the CDR3 reads TGTGCCAGCAGTTTATCGGGAACAGGCCAGCCCCAGCATTTT.

The J gene is TRBJ2-7, the V gene TRBV7-9; 9 positions agree with TRBD1. CDR1 is SEHNR and CDR2 is FQNEAQ in the germline V gene (reference sequence). Trimming at V came to 8 bases and at J to 0 bases, leaving 8 bases not matched to a gene. The length of the CDR3 is 15 residues. The CDR3 nucleotides read TGTGCCAGCTCGGACGACAGGGGGAGCTCCTACGAGCAGTACTTC. Amino acids: CASSDDRGSSYEQYF.

V is TRBV10-2 and J is TRBJ1-1; D is perhaps TRBD1 (6 bases). Between the trimmed V and J ends, which lost 6 bases and 1 base, there was a span of 9 bases. Germline V lookup: CDR1 WSHSY, CDR2 SAAADI. The CDR3 consists of 13 residues. This CDR3 reads CASSEGQNTEAFF. CDR3 DNA sequence: TGCGCCAGCAGCGAGGGACAGAACACTGAAGCTTTCTTT.

The chain employs TRBV6-5 and TRBJ1-1, with 9 bases identical to TRBD1. Germline values: CDR1 MNHEY, CDR2 SVGAGI. The CDR3 totals 15 residues. V trimming: 5 bases; J trimming: 4 bases; junction bases outside the gene matches: 8. The chain's CDR3 is CASSITGGWGTEAFF. CDR3 DNA sequence: TGTGCCAGCAGTATTACAGGGGGCTGGGGCACTGAAGCTTTCTTT.

V usage is TRBV18 and J usage is TRBJ1-1; TRBD1 might be the D (6 bases). V was clipped by 3 bases and J by 6 bases, with 14 bases between them. The germline V gene has CDR1 KGHSH and CDR2 LQKENI. The CDR3 sequence is 14 residues long. This CDR3 reads CASSPLDEGAEAFF. CDR3 in DNA: TGTGCCAGCTCACCCCTTGATGAGGGGGCTGAAGCTTTCTTT.

This clone was detected a few times. The J gene is TRBJ1-6, the V gene TRBV5-1; D remains ambiguous. This CDR3 contains 13 residues. The V end lost 4 bases, the J end lost 14 bases, and 16 bases lay between the germline ends. Germline V CDR1 and CDR2: SGHRS, YFSETQ. The CDR3 nucleotides read TGCGCCAGCAGCATCGACCGGGGTTCGACCCTCCACTTT. It yields the protein CASSIDRGSTLHF.

This clone appeared once. The rearrangement links TRBV5-1 to TRBJ1-1; 11 bases are shared with TRBD1. J gave up 5 bases and V 6 bases, and 9 bases lay outside the gene matches. The CDR3 loop spans 15 amino acids. Germline CDR1 SGHRS, CDR2 YFSETQ. Here the CDR3 DNA reads TGCGCCAGCATGAGGACAGGGGGCGGGAATACTGAAGCTTTCTTT. This translates into CASMRTGGGNTEAFF.

This clone appeared a few times. This CDR3 is also generated by other DNA sequences in the sample. The chain recombines TRBV11-2 with TRBJ1-5; D remains unclear. V lost 1 base, J lost 2 bases, and 6 bases lay in between. The CDR3 consists of 14 residues. Germline CDR1 SGHAT, CDR2 FQNNGV. CDR3 DNA sequence: TGTGCCAGCAGCTTAGTGGGAGGCAATCAGCCCCAGCATTTT. The encoded protein is CASSLVGGNQPQHF. The entire variable domain, with the rest obtained from reference TRBV11-2 and TRBJ1-5, is as follows: EAGVAQSPRYKIIEKRQSVAFWCNPISGHATLYWYQQILGQGPKLLIQFQNNGVVDDSQLPKDRFSAERLKGVDSTLKIQPAKLEDSAVYLCASSLVGGNQPQHFGDGTRLSIL.

The chain has TRBV9 and TRBJ2-7; 12 bases fit TRBD2. Trimming took 0 bases from V and 5 from J; bases not matched to a gene: 6. Germline V CDR1 and CDR2: SGDLS, YYNGEE. This CDR3 is 16 amino acids long. In nucleotides, the CDR3 is TGTGCCAGCAGCGTAGCCCCTAGCGGGAGGGCCAACGAGCAGTACTTC. Its translation: CASSVAPSGRANEQYF.

The chain carries TRBV9 and TRBJ1-1; no definite D call. The germline CDR1 and CDR2 sequences are SGDLS and YYNGEE. V dropped 4 bases and J dropped 3 bases, with 13 bases sitting between them. The CDR3 has 14 amino acids. Here the CDR3 reads CASSPRWGDTEAFF. In nucleotides, the CDR3 is TGTGCCAGCAGCCCCCGATGGGGAGACACTGAAGCTTTCTTT.

CDR3 loop: CASQREVRGEQFF. CDR3 coding DNA: TGTGCCAGTCAACGGGAGGTTAGGGGTGAGCAGTTCTTC. The chain links TRBV19 to TRBJ2-1, with 7 bases identical to TRBD2. Per the germline V gene, CDR1 is LNHDA and CDR2 is SQIVND (reference sequence). Trimming took 8 bases from V and 9 from J; bases not matched to a gene: 10. The CDR3 runs 13 residues.

V gene TRBV2 combines with J gene TRBJ1-1, with 8 bases fitting TRBD1. The trim removed 10 bases at V and 1 base at J, leaving 11 bases unmatched. The V gene's germline CDR1 is SNHLY and CDR2 FYNNEI. The CDR3 consists of 15 residues. CDR3 protein: CATRGRQGKNTEAFF. CDR3 bases: TGTGCCACCCGAGGAAGACAGGGGAAGAACACTGAAGCTTTCTTT.

This clone occurred once. The genes are TRBV7-3 and TRBJ1-3; maybe TRBD1 (5 bases). Germline CDR1 and CDR2: SGHTA and FQGTGA. The CDR3 is 15 amino acids. The V gene lost 0 bases and the J gene lost 0 bases, with 6 bases spanning the gap. The CDR3 bases are TGTGCCAGCAGCTTAACGGGGGGCTCTGGAAACACCATATATTTT. Translated, it gives CASSLTGGSGNTIYF. Based on the CDR3 plus reference TRBV7-3 and TRBJ1-3, the full variable domain is GAGVSQTPSNKVTEKGKYVELRCDPISGHTALYWYRQSLGQGPEFLIYFQGTGAADDSGLPNDRFFAVRPEGSVSTLKIQRTERGDSAVYLCASSLTGGSGNTIYFGEGSWLTVV.

V is TRBV5-6 and J is TRBJ2-2; D gene unclear. Trimming cost V 4 bases and J 7 bases, with 5 bases left between them. Germline V gives CDR1 SGHDT, CDR2 YYEEEE. The length of the CDR3 is 11 residues. The CDR3 reads CASSRVGELFF. DNA of the CDR3: TGTGCCAGCAGCCGTGTCGGGGAGCTGTTTTTT.